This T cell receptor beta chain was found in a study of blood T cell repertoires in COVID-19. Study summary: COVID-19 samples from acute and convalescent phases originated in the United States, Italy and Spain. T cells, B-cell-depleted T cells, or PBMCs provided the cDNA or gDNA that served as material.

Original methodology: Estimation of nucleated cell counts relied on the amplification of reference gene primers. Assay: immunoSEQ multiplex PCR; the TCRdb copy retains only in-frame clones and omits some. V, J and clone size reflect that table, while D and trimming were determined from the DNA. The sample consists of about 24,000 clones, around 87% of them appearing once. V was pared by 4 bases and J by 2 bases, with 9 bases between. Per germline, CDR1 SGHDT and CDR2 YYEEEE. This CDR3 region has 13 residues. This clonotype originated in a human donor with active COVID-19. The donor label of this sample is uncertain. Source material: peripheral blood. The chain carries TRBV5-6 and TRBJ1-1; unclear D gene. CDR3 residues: CASSNGENTEAFF. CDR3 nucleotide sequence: TGTGCCAGCAGCAACGGGGAAAACACTGAAGCTTTCTTT.